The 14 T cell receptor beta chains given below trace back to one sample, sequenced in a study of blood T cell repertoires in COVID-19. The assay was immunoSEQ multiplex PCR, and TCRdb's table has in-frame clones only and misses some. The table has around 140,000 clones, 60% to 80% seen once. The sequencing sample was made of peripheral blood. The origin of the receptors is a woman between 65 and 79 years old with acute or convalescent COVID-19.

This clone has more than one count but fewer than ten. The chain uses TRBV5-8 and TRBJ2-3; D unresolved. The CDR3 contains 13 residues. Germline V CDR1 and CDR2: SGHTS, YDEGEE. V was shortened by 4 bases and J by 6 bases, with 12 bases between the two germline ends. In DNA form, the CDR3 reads TGTGCCAGCAGCCCCGTTTCTCCTGATACGCAGTATTTT. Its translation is CASSPVSPDTQYF.

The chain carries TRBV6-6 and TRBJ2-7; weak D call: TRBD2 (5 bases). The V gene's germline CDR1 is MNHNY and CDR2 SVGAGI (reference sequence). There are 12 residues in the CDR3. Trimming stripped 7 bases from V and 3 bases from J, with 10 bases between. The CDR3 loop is CASTERDYEQYF. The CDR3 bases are TGTGCCAGCACCGAACGGGACTACGAGCAGTACTTC.

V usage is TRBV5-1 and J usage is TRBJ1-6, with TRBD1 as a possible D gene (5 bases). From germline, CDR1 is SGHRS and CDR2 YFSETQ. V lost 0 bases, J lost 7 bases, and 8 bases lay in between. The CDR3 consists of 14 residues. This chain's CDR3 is CASSLAAGNSPLHF. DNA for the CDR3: TGCGCCAGCAGCTTGGCGGCAGGGAATTCACCCCTCCACTTT.

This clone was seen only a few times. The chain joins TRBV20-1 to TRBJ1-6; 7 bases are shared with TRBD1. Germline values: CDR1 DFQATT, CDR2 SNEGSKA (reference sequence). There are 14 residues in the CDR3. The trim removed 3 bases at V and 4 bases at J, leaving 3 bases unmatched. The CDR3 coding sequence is TGCAGTGCTAGTTCGGGACAGTATAATTCACCCCTCCACTTT. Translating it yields CSASSGQYNSPLHF.

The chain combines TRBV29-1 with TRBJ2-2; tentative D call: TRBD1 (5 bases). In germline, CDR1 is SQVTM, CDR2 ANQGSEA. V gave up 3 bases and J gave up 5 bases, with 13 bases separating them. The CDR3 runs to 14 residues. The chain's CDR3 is CSVDGAVGTGELFF. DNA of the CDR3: TGCAGCGTTGATGGGGCCGTGGGGACCGGGGAGCTGTTTTTT.

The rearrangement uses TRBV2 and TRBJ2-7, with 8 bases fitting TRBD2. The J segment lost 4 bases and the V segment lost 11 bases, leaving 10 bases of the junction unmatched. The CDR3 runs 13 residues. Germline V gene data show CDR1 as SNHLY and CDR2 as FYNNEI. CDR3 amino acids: CAAWTSPLYEQYF. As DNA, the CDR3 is TGTGCCGCCTGGACTAGCCCCCTTTACGAGCAGTACTTC.

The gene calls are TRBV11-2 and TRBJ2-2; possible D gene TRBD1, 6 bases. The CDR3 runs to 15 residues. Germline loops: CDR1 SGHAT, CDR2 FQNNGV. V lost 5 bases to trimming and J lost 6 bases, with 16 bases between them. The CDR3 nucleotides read TGTGCCAGCAGCAAATTCAGGGGAAGGGCCGGGGAGCTGTTTTTT. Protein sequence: CASSKFRGRAGELFF.

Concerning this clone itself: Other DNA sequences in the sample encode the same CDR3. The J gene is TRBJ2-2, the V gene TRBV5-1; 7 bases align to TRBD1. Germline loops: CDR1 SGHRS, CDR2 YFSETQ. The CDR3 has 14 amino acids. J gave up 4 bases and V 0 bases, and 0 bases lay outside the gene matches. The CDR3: CASSLDRGTGELFF. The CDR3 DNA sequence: TGCGCCAGCAGCTTGGACAGGGGCACCGGGGAGCTGTTTTTT.

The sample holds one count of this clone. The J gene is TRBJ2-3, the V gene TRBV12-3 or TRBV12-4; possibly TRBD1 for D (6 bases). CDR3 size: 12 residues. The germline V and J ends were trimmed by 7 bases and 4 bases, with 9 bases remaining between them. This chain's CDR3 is CASNQGSDTQYF. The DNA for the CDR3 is TGTGCCAGCAATCAGGGGTCAGATACGCAGTATTTT.

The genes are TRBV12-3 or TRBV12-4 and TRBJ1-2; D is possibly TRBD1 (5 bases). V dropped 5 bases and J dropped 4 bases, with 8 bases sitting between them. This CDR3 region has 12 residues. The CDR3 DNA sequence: TGTGCCAGCAGTCAGGGCACCTATGGCTACACCTTC. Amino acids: CASSQGTYGYTF.

CDR3 region: CASSYSFYGATDTQYF. CDR3 in DNA: TGTGCCAGCAGTTATTCTTTCTATGGGGCCACAGATACGCAGTATTTT. The rearrangement joins TRBV6-5 to TRBJ2-3; possibly TRBD1 for D (5 bases). The V and J ends lost 3 bases and 2 bases respectively, with 15 bases between them. Germline V CDR1 and CDR2: MNHEY, SVGAGI. The CDR3 has 16 residues.

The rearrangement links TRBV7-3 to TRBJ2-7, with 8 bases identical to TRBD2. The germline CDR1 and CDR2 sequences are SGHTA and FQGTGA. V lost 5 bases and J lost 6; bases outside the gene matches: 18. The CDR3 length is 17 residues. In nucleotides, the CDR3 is TGTGCCAGCAGCCCCTACATTACCGGGAGGGCCGGCGCCGAGCAGTACTTC. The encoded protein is CASSPYITGRAGAEQYF. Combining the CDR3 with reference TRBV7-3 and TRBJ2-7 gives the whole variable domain GAGVSQTPSNKVTEKGKYVELRCDPISGHTALYWYRQSLGQGPEFLIYFQGTGAADDSGLPNDRFFAVRPEGSVSTLKIQRTERGDSAVYLCASSPYITGRAGAEQYFGPGTRLTVT.

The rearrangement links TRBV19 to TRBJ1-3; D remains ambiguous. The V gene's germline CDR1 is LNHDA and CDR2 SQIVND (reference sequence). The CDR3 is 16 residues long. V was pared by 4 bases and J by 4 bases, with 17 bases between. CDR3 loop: CASSRPFAPMGNTIYF. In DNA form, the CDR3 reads TGTGCCAGTAGTAGGCCCTTCGCCCCGATGGGAAACACCATATATTTT.

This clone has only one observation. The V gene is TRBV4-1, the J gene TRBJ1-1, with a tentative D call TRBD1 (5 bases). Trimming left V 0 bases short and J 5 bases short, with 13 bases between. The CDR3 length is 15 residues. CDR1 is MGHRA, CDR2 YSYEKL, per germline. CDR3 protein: CASSQDGQGGTEAFF. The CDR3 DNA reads TGCGCCAGCAGCCAAGACGGGCAGGGTGGGACTGAAGCTTTCTTT.